One sample yielded the 26 T cell receptor beta chains listed below, sequenced in a study of T cell repertoires in cytomegalovirus infection. TCRdb used MiXCR to reprocess the reads, holding one entry per CDR3 protein. The data show about 260,000 distinct CDR3 sequences, around 8.7% seen once. The sample taken for sequencing was PBMCs. The receptors derive from a human donor in good health (CMV status not recorded). Some clones in this sample may be carry-over from other donors' samples.

At least ten counts were recorded for this clonotype. V is TRBV7-8 and J is TRBJ1-2, with 10 bases that match TRBD1. CDR1 is SGHVS and CDR2 is FQNEAQ in the germline V gene. The V and J ends lost 7 bases and 6 bases, in that order; junction bases with no gene match: 8. This CDR3 is built from 14 residues. This CDR3 reads CASTRGQGSNGYTF. The CDR3 region has the DNA TGTGCCAGCACCCGGGGACAGGGGTCCAATGGCTACACCTTC.

This clonotype was recorded many times. This sequence joins TRBV7-9 and TRBJ1-2; TRBD1 agrees at 7 bases. The CDR3 is made up of 13 amino acids. V trimming: 8 bases; J trimming: 8 bases; junction bases outside the gene matches: 11. Germline CDR1 SEHNR, CDR2 FQNEAQ (reference sequence). The CDR3 here is CASGSGQGGGYTF. CDR3 in DNA: TGTGCCAGCGGAAGTGGCCAGGGGGGCGGCTACACCTTC.

V gene TRBV27 combines with J gene TRBJ2-7, with 12 bases fitting TRBD2. From germline, CDR1 is MNHEY and CDR2 SMNVEV (reference sequence). J lost 6 bases, V lost 4 bases, and 10 bases had no gene match. The CDR3 is 16 amino acids. Written as DNA, the CDR3 is TGTGCCAGCAGTTCCGAACTAGCGGGAGGAATGGTCGAGCAGTACTTC. Protein sequence: CASSSELAGGMVEQYF.

This clonotype has more than one count but fewer than ten. The V and J genes are TRBV19 and TRBJ2-1; D unclear. V was shortened by 3 bases and J by 6 bases, with 15 bases between the two germline ends. The CDR3 length is 15 residues. Germline CDR1 is LNHDA and CDR2 is SQIVND (reference sequence). The CDR3 bases are TGTGCCAGTAGTATCGGCCGTGCCTTCAGCAATGAGCAGTTCTTC. It codes for CASSIGRAFSNEQFF.

In this sample, this clonotype turned up many times. The rearrangement uses TRBV5-5 and TRBJ2-3; D is ambiguous. Trimming stripped 0 bases from V and 4 bases from J, with 6 bases between. The CDR3 contains 13 residues. Germline V gene sequence: CDR1 SGHKS, CDR2 YYEKEE (reference sequence). The CDR3 DNA follows: TGTGCCAGCAGCTTGGGCTGGGCAGATACGCAGTATTTT. Amino acids: CASSLGWADTQYF.

The chain combines TRBV19 with TRBJ1-2; the match to TRBD1 covers 7 bases. Germline V gene lookup returns CDR1 LNHDA and CDR2 SQIVND (reference sequence). There are 15 residues in the CDR3. Trimming removed 4 bases from V and 3 bases from J; junction bases left unmatched: 8. The CDR3 DNA reads TGTGCCAGTAGTAAACAGGGGTCTGGGGACTATGGCTACACCTTC. Translating it yields CASSKQGSGDYGYTF.

This clonotype has ten or more counts. This chain joins TRBV5-1 and TRBJ2-3; 9 nucleotides line up with TRBD1. Trimming removed 4 bases from V and 6 bases from J; junction bases left unmatched: 6. The CDR3 runs to 14 residues. The germline V gene encodes CDR1 SGHRS and CDR2 YFSETQ. The chain's CDR3 is CASSPGQGRDTQYF. The DNA for the CDR3 is TGCGCCAGCAGCCCGGGACAGGGAAGGGATACGCAGTATTTT.

This clonotype was observed at least ten times. This chain connects TRBV7-2 to TRBJ2-7; TRBD2 is a possible D gene (5 bases). The CDR3 is 13 amino acids. V lost 0 bases, J lost 6 bases, and 9 bases lay in between. Germline lookup yields CDR1 SGHTA and CDR2 FQGNSA. In DNA form, the CDR3 reads TGTGCCAGCAGCTTAGCACTAGTAGGCGAGCAGTACTTC. Amino acid sequence: CASSLALVGEQYF. The whole variable domain, remainder taken from reference TRBV7-2 and TRBJ2-7, is GAGVSQSPSNKVTEKGKDVELRCDPISGHTALYWYRQSLGQGLEFLIYFQGNSAPDKSGLPSDRFSAERTGGSVSTLTIQRTQQEDSAVYLCASSLALVGEQYFGPGTRLTVT.

This clonotype has only a few counts. This chain links TRBV2 with TRBJ1-1; 8 bases align to TRBD1. Germline trimming cut 6 bases from V and 4 bases from J; bases unmatched to any gene: 7. The V gene's germline CDR1 is SNHLY and CDR2 FYNNEI. The CDR3 extends over 14 amino acids. This CDR3 is CASSSQGVSTEAFF. The CDR3 nucleotides are TGTGCCAGCAGCTCACAGGGGGTCTCCACTGAAGCTTTCTTT.

This clonotype was observed a handful of times. The V call is TRBV2, the J call TRBJ2-3; D may be TRBD1 or TRBD2 (5 bases each). This CDR3 region has 18 residues. V lost 7 bases, J lost 4 bases, and 27 bases lay in between. Germline assignment: CDR1 SNHLY and CDR2 FYNNEI. CDR3 in amino acids: CASTSGTLKGFWADTQYF. DNA for the CDR3: TGTGCCAGCACCTCGGGGACCCTCAAAGGGTTTTGGGCAGATACGCAGTATTTT.

In its sample, this clonotype was seen many times. The chain combines TRBV19 with TRBJ2-7; D is unresolved. Trimming pared 3 bases from V and 4 bases from J, leaving 7 bases between. The CDR3 consists of 12 residues. Germline V CDR1 and CDR2: LNHDA, SQIVND (reference sequence). CDR3 DNA sequence: TGTGCCAGTAGTATGGGCAGGTACGAGCAGTACTTC. Translated, it gives CASSMGRYEQYF.

The chain is built from TRBV5-1 and TRBJ1-5; D possibly corresponds to TRBD1 (6 bases). The CDR3 has 14 amino acids. The germline V gene encodes CDR1 SGHRS and CDR2 YFSETQ. Trimming took 0 bases from V and 3 from J, leaving 7 bases between them. CDR3 coding DNA: TGCGCCAGCAGCTTGGGGACAGCCAATCAGCCCCAGCATTTT. Residues: CASSLGTANQPQHF.

The table lists this clonotype with many counts. V usage is TRBV19 and J usage is TRBJ1-2, with 9 bases matching TRBD1. Germline CDR1 LNHDA, CDR2 SQIVND (reference sequence). This CDR3 has 15 amino acids. With V trimmed by 9 bases and J by 4 bases, 12 bases remained unmatched. CDR3 bases: TGTGCCAGCGGACAGGGGTCCTCCCTCACCTATGGCTACACCTTC. It yields the protein CASGQGSSLTYGYTF.

This clonotype was recorded at least ten times. The chain is built from TRBV7-9 and TRBJ1-1; no reliable D call. Germline V lookup: CDR1 SEHNR, CDR2 FQNEAQ (reference sequence). This CDR3 is 14 amino acids long. V lost 6 bases and J 0 bases, leaving 11 bases between the germline ends. Here the CDR3 reads CASRKTILNTEAFF. In DNA form, the CDR3 reads TGTGCCAGCAGGAAGACAATTTTGAACACTGAAGCTTTCTTT.

This clonotype was detected many times. This rearrangement joins TRBV7-2 to TRBJ2-7, with D unresolved. Trimming cost V 3 bases and J 2 bases, with 8 bases left between them. The CDR3 totals 13 residues. Looked up from germline, CDR1 is SGHTA and CDR2 is FQGNSA. The CDR3 loop is CASSFGPAYEQYF. CDR3 in DNA: TGTGCCAGCAGCTTCGGGCCAGCCTACGAGCAGTACTTC.

This clonotype was picked up many times. The V gene is TRBV7-2, the J gene TRBJ1-3, with D tentatively TRBD1 (5 bases). The CDR3 covers 17 residues. CDR1 and CDR2 from the germline V gene are SGHTA and FQGNSA. Trimming cost V 5 bases and J 0 bases, with 17 bases left between them. The CDR3 protein is CASSPWGKGSSGNTIYF. The CDR3 nucleotides are TGTGCCAGCAGCCCCTGGGGGAAGGGGTCCTCTGGAAACACCATATATTTT.

This clonotype was seen a handful of times. J is TRBJ2-1 and V is TRBV12-3 or TRBV12-4; 9 positions match TRBD1. The CDR3 runs 16 residues. V gave up 3 bases and J gave up 10 bases; unmatched junction bases: 13. The chain's CDR3 is CASSLSSSDRGREQFF. The CDR3 DNA reads TGTGCCAGCAGTTTGTCCTCCTCGGACAGGGGAAGGGAGCAGTTCTTC.

This clonotype was found a few times. The chain uses TRBV11-3 and TRBJ2-5; a possible D gene is TRBD1 (5 bases). The V end was cut by 0 bases, the J end by 3 bases, with 11 bases between. CDR1 SGHNT and CDR2 YENEEA come from the germline V gene. CDR3 length: 15 residues. CDR3: CASSLEGRTEETQYF. CDR3 sequence (DNA): TGTGCCAGCAGCTTAGAGGGGCGGACGGAAGAGACCCAGTACTTC. The whole variable domain, remainder taken from reference TRBV11-3 and TRBJ2-5, is EAGVVQSPRYKIIEKKQPVAFWCNPISGHNTLYWYLQNLGQGPELLIRYENEEAVDDSQLPKDRFSAERLKGVDSTLKIQPAELGDSAVYLCASSLEGRTEETQYFGPGTRLLVL.

This clonotype was observed many times. This rearrangement joins TRBV28 to TRBJ2-3; D might be TRBD2 (6 bases). The V and J ends lost 4 bases and 4 bases respectively, with 15 bases between them. CDR1 and CDR2 (germline): MDHEN, SYDVKM. The CDR3 length is 15 residues. The CDR3: CASSSPWGGADTQYF. CDR3 sequence (DNA): TGTGCCAGCAGTTCTCCTTGGGGAGGAGCAGATACGCAGTATTTT.

The table lists this clonotype with a few counts. The chain links TRBV20-1 to TRBJ2-5; D remains unclear. The V end was cut by 5 bases, the J end by 4 bases, with 17 bases between. Germline values: CDR1 DFQATT, CDR2 SNEGSKA (reference sequence). The CDR3 is 14 residues long. CDR3 nucleotide sequence: TGCAGTGCTCCAGGAACCAGGTTGGGAGAGACCCAGTACTTC. Translated: CSAPGTRLGETQYF.

This clonotype was seen only a few times. The chain recombines TRBV5-6 with TRBJ2-5; D remains unclear. V was clipped by 6 bases and J by 5 bases, with 23 bases between them. The CDR3 is made up of 16 amino acids. Per the germline V gene, CDR1 is SGHDT and CDR2 is YYEEEE. The CDR3 loop reads CASTPPPTKSWETQYF. CDR3 nucleotide sequence: TGTGCCAGCACCCCGCCACCGACGAAATCGTGGGAGACCCAGTACTTC. The complete variable domain, with remaining parts taken from reference TRBV5-6 and TRBJ2-5, reads DAGVTQSPTHLIKTRGQQVTLRCSPKSGHDTVSWYQQALGQGPQFIFQYYEEEERQRGNFPDRFSGHQFPNYSSELNVNALLLGDSALYLCASTPPPTKSWETQYFGPGTRLLVL.

This clonotype came up many times. The chain links TRBV7-2 to TRBJ1-3; 7 bases agree with TRBD1. In germline, CDR1 is SGHTA, CDR2 FQGNSA. This CDR3 contains 15 residues. Trimming cost V 3 bases and J 4 bases; bases outside gene matches: 6. Here the CDR3 DNA reads TGTGCCAGCAGCTTTCGACAGGGAAGCGGAAACACCATATATTTT. This translates into CASSFRQGSGNTIYF.

This clonotype was picked up many times. This rearrangement joins TRBV7-2 to TRBJ1-2; tentative D call: TRBD1 (5 bases). The CDR3 is made up of 14 amino acids. The germline V gene has CDR1 SGHTA and CDR2 FQGNSA. Deletions cut 11 bases from V and 2 bases from J, with 18 bases between. The CDR3 DNA reads TGTGCCTCTAAGGGGTCCGCCGGGAACTATGGCTACACCTTC. Protein product: CASKGSAGNYGYTF.

This clonotype has ten or more counts. The chain has TRBV7-2 and TRBJ1-5; D is unresolved. This CDR3 has 16 amino acids. V gave up 3 bases and J gave up 0 bases, with 12 bases separating them. Germline V lookup: CDR1 SGHTA, CDR2 FQGNSA. The chain's CDR3 is CASSLGSTYSNQPQHF. The CDR3 DNA is TGTGCCAGCAGCTTGGGCAGCACTTATAGCAATCAGCCCCAGCATTTT.

At least ten counts were recorded for this clonotype. This chain links TRBV7-2 with TRBJ1-1, with D tentatively TRBD1 (6 bases). This CDR3 contains 13 residues. Between the trimmed V and J ends, which lost 3 bases and 7 bases, there was a span of 12 bases. From germline, CDR1 is SGHTA and CDR2 FQGNSA. CDR3 sequence (DNA): TGTGCCAGCAGCTTGGTGGGGGCGTATGAAGCTTTCTTT. This gives the protein CASSLVGAYEAFF.

This clonotype appeared a few times. The chain uses TRBV6-2 or TRBV6-3 and TRBJ1-6; TRBD1 might be the D (5 bases). V was cut by 0 bases and J by 15 bases, with 18 bases left in between. Per germline, CDR1 MNHEY and CDR2 SVGEGT. The CDR3 extends over 15 amino acids. The chain's CDR3 is CASSYSGGAGFLLHF. The DNA of the CDR3 is TGTGCCAGCAGTTACTCGGGAGGGGCCGGATTCCTCCTCCACTTT.